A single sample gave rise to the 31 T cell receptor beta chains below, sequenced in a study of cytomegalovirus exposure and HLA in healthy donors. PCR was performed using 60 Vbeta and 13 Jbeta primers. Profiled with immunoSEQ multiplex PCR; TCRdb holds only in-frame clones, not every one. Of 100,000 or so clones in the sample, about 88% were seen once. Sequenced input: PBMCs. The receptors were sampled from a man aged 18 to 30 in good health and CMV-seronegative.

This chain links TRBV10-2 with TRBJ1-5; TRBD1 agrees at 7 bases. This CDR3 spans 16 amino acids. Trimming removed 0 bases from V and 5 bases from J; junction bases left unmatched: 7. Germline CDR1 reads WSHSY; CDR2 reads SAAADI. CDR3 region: CASSESVDRDDQPQHF. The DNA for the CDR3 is TGCGCCAGCAGTGAGTCTGTAGACAGGGACGATCAGCCCCAGCATTTT.

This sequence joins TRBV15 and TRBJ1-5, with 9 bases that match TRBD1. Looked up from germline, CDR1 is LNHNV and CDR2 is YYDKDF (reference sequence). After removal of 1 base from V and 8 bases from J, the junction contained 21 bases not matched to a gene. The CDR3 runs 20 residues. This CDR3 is CATSRVGTGWNIRGLEPQHF. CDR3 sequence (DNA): TGTGCCACCAGCAGAGTAGGGACAGGGTGGAATATAAGGGGGTTGGAGCCCCAGCATTTT.

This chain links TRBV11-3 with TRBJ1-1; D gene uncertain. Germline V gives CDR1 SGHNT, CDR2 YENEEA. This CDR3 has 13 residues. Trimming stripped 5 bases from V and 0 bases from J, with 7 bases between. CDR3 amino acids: CASSARMNTEAFF. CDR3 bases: TGTGCCAGCAGCGCCAGGATGAACACTGAAGCTTTCTTT.

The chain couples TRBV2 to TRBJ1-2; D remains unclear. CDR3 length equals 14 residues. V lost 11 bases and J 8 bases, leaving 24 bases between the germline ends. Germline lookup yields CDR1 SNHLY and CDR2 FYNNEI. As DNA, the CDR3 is TGTGCCCAGCAGGTACGGGAAAGGTCGGGAGGCTACACCTTC. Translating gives CAQQVRERSGGYTF.

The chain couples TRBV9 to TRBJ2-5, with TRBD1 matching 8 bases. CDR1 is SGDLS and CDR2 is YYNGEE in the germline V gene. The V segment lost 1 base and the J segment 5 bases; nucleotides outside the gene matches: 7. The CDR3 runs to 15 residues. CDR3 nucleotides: TGTGCCAGCAGCGTACGACAGGGGTTGGGGGAGACCCAGTACTTC. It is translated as CASSVRQGLGETQYF.

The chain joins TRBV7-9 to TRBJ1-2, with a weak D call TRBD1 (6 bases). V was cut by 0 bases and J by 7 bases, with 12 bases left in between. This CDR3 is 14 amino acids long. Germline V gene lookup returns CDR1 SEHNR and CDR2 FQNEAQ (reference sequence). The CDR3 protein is CASSLAGRGSGYTF. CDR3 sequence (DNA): TGTGCCAGCAGCTTAGCAGGCAGGGGCTCTGGCTACACCTTC.

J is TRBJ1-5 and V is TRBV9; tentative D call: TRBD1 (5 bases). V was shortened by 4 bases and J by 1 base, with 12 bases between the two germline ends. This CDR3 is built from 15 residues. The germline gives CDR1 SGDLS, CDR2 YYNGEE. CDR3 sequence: CASSPGGLSNQPQHF. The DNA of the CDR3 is TGTGCCAGCAGCCCCGGGGGTCTAAGCAATCAGCCCCAGCATTTT.

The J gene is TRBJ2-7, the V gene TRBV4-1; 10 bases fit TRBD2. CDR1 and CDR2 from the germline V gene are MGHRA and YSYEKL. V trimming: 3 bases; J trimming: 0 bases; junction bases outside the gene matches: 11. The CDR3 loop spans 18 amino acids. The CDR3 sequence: CASSQEPGPSGSSYEQYF. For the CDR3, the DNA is TGCGCCAGCAGCCAGGAACCCGGCCCTAGCGGGAGCTCCTACGAGCAGTACTTC.

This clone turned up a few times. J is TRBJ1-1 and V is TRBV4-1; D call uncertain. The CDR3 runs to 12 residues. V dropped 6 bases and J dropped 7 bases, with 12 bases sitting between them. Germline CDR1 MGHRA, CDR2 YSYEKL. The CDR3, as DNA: TGCGCCAGCAGTCGCTCGTCGGTTGAAGCTTTCTTT. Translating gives CASSRSSVEAFF.

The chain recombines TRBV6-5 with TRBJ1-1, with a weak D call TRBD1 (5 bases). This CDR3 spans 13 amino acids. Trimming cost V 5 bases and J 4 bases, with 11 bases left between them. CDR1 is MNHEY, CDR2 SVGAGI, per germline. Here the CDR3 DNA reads TGTGCCAGCAGTACTATCAGGGTCACTGAAGCTTTCTTT. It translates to CASSTIRVTEAFF.

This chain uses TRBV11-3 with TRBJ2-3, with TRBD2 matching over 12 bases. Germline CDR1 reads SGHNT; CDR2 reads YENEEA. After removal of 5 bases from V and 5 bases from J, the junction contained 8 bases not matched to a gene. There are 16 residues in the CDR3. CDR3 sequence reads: CASSQTSGRIGDTQYF. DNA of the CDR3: TGTGCCAGCAGCCAAACTAGCGGGAGGATTGGAGATACGCAGTATTTT.

Here the CDR3 DNA reads TGTGCCACAAGCGGTTTACAAGAGACCCAGTACTTC. Translating it yields CATSGLQETQYF. V usage is TRBV2 and J usage is TRBJ2-5, with a tentative D call TRBD2 (5 bases). Trimming stripped 10 bases from V and 2 bases from J, with 11 bases between. The CDR3 sequence is 12 residues long. Germline CDR1 and CDR2: SNHLY and FYNNEI.

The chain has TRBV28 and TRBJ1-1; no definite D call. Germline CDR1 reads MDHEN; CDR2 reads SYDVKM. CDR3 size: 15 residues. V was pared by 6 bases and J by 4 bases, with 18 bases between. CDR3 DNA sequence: TGTGCCAGCAGACCTCAGTCGGGGTCCGGCACTGAAGCTTTCTTT. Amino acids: CASRPQSGSGTEAFF.

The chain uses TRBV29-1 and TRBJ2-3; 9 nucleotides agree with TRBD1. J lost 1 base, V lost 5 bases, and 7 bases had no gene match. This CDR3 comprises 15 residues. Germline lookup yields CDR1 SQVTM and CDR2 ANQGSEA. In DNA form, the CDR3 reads TGCAGCGTTAATGGGGACAGGGTGCGCACAGATACGCAGTATTTT. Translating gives CSVNGDRVRTDTQYF.

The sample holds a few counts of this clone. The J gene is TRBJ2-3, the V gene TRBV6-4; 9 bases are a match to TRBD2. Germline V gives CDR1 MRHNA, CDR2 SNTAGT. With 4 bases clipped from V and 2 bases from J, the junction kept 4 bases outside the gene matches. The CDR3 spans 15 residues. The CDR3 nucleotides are TGTGCCAGCAGTGCGGCGGGAGGGTCCACAGATACGCAGTATTTT. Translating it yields CASSAAGGSTDTQYF.

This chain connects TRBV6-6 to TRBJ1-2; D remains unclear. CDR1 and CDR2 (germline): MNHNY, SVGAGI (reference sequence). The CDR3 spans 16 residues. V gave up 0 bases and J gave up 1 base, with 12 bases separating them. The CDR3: CASSYSDLGRNYGYTF. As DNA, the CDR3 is TGTGCCAGCAGTTACTCCGACCTAGGCCGTAACTATGGCTACACCTTC.

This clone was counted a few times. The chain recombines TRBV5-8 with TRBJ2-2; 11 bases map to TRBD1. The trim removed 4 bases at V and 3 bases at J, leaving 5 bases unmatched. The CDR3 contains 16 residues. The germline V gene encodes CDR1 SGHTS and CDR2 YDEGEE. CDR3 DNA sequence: TGTGCCAGCAGCCGGACAGGGGGCCTGGACACCGGGGAGCTGTTTTTT. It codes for CASSRTGGLDTGELFF.

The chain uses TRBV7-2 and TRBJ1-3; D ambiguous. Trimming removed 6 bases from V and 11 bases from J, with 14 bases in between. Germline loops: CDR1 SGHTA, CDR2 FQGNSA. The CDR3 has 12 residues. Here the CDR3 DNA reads TGTGCCAGCAGTCTTGACCTCGGGGCCATATATTTT. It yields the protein CASSLDLGAIYF.

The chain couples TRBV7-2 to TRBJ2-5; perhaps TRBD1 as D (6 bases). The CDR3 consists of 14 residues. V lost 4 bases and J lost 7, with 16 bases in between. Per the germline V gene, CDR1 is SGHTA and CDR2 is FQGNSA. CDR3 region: CASSSLTGPGTQYF. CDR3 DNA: TGTGCCAGCAGCTCGTTGACAGGACCGGGGACCCAGTACTTC.

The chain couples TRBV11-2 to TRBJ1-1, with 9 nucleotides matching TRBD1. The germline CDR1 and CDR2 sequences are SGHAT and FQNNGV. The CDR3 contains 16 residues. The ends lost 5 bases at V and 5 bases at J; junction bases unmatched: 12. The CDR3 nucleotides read TGTGCCAGCAGCCCGGAACAGGGGGCCCCGGGGACTGAAGCTTTCTTT. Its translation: CASSPEQGAPGTEAFF. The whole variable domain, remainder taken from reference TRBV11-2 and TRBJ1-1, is EAGVAQSPRYKIIEKRQSVAFWCNPISGHATLYWYQQILGQGPKLLIQFQNNGVVDDSQLPKDRFSAERLKGVDSTLKIQPAKLEDSAVYLCASSPEQGAPGTEAFFGQGTRLTVV.

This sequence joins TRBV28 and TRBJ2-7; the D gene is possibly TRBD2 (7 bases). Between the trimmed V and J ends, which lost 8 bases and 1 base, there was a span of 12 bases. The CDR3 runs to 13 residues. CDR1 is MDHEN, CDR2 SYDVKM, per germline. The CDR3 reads CASAAGASYEQYF. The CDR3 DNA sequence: TGTGCCAGCGCCGCGGGGGCTTCCTACGAGCAGTACTTC. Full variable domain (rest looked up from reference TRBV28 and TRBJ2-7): DVKVTQSSRYLVKRTGEKVFLECVQDMDHENMFWYRQDPGLGLRLIYFSYDVKMKEKGDIPEGYSVSREKKERFSLILESASTNQTSMYLCASAAGASYEQYFGPGTRLTVT.

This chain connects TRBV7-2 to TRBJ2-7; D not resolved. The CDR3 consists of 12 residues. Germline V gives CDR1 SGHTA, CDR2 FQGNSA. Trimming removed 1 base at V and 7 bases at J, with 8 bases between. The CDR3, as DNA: TGTGCCAGCAGCTTAGACAGCCTAGAGCAGTACTTC. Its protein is CASSLDSLEQYF.

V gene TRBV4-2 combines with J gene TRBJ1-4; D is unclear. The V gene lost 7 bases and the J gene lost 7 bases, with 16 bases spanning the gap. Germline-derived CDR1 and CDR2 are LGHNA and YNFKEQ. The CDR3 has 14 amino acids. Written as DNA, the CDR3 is TGTGCCAGCAAGCCGCCCGCGGAGGGTGAAAAACTGTTTTTT. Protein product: CASKPPAEGEKLFF.

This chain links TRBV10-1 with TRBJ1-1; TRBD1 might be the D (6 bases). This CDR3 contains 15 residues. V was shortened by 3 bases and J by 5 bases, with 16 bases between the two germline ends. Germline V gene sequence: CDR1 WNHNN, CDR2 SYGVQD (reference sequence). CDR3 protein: CASSESLTGLTEAFF. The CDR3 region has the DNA TGCGCCAGCAGTGAATCCCTTACAGGGTTGACTGAAGCTTTCTTT.

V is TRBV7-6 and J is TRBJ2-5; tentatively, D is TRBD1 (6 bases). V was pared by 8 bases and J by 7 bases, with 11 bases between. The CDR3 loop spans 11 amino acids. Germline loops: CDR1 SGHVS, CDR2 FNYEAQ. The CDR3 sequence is CASSEGGTQYF. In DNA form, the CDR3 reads TGTGCCAGCTCCGAAGGGGGGACCCAGTACTTC.

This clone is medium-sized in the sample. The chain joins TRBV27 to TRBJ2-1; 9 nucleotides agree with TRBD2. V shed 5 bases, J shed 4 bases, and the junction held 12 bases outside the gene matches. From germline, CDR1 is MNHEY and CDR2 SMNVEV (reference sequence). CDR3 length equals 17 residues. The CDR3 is CASSETATSGQYNEQFF. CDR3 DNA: TGTGCCAGCAGTGAAACAGCGACTAGCGGCCAATACAATGAGCAGTTCTTC.

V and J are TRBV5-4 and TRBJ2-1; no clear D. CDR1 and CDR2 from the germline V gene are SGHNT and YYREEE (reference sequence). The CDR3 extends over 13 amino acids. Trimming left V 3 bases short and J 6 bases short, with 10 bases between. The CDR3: CASSSMPFNEQFF. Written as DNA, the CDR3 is TGTGCCAGCAGCTCTATGCCTTTCAATGAGCAGTTCTTC.

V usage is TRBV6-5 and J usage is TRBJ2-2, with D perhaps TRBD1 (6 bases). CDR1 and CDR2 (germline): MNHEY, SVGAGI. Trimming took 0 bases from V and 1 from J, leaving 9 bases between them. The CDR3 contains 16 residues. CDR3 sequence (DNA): TGTGCCAGCAGTTACTCCAGGGACATGAACACCGGGGAGCTGTTTTTT. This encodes CASSYSRDMNTGELFF.

CDR3 amino acids: CASSKGVRGGPRDTEAFF. CDR3 sequence (DNA): TGTGCCAGCAGCAAAGGGGTTAGAGGAGGTCCGAGGGACACTGAAGCTTTCTTT. The rearrangement uses TRBV21-1 and TRBJ1-1. TRBV21-1 is classified as a pseudogene. There are 18 residues in the CDR3.

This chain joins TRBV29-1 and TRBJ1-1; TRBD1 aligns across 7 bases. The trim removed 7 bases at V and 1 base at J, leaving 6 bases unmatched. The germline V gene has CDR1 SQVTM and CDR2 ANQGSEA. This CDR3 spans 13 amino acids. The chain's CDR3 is CSGVHRGNTEAFF. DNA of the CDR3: TGCAGCGGCGTTCACAGGGGGAACACTGAAGCTTTCTTT.

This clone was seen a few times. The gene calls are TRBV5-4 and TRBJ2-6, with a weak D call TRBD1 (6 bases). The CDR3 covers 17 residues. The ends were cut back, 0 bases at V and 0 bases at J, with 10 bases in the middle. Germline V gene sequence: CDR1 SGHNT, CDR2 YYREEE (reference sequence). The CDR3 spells CASSLAQGSSGANVLTF. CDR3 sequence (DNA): TGTGCCAGCAGCTTGGCGCAGGGGAGCTCTGGGGCCAACGTCCTGACTTTC.